The entry that follows covers one TCR beta chain sequence. There is no known antigen for this receptor. Nothing much larger sits one base from this clone, and base qualities are not available. Library prep was done by the immunoSEQ multiplex PCR assay. For TCR sequencing, RNA was extracted from every sample and reverse transcribed into cDNA to serve as template. SuperScript III was used for first-strand cDNA synthesis, primed with a 2:1 mix of oligo-dT and random hexamers. A synthetic immune receptor repertoire was used to measure amplification bias, and any remaining bias was corrected computationally. On the study's bioinformatics: Raw reads were preprocessed for error removal, and CDR3 was defined according to IMGT conventions as running from the conserved cysteine to phenylalanine. Clonality was computed by normalizing Shannon entropy by log2 of the number of productive unique TCRs and subtracting the result from 1. Scalp TCRbeta sequences were cross-referenced with sorted blood CD4 and CD8 repertoires so that the CD4 or CD8 identity of scalp clones could be inferred. TCRdb carries this immuneACCESS record with in-frame sequences only. Its versions omit some clonotypes, under half of them owing to an unresolved V gene in the studies checked, with the rest unexplained. V, J and clone size are taken as reported in that table, and D and trimming were inferred from the DNA itself. The sample table shows under 85,000 clones, and around half are seen once. Roughly 15% of the sample rests with the top ten.

The data derive from a study of CD8+ T cells in alopecia areata (dated by TCRdb to 2017 to 2018). About the study as a whole: Treated patients were enrolled in an open-label pilot trial of oral tofacitinib at 5 to 10 mg twice daily for moderate-to-severe alopecia areata. Patients stayed on tofacitinib for 6 to 18 months and then had 6 months of follow-up off drug so that delayed response and recurrence could be assessed. In both human patients and the C3H/HeJ mouse model, the study applied high-throughput TCRbeta sequencing to look at T cell clonal expansion in alopecia areata. Human TCRbeta sequencing covered scalp tissue and sorted CD4+ and CD8+ peripheral blood T cells from patchy and totalis/universalis alopecia areata patients and healthy controls. Biopsies were taken from tofacitinib-treated patients at baseline and again at 4 and 24 weeks into treatment, and several of those patients also had a later scalp biopsy. Scalp clonality was compared across normal scalp (n=4), patchy alopecia areata scalp (n=8), and alopecia totalis/universalis scalp (n=8). RNA was obtained with the PAXgene miRNA kit for fixed scalp, the miRNeasy kit for PBMCs, and the RNeasy kit for mouse skin. TCRbeta CDR3 regions were amplified by immunoSEQ multiplex PCR with 35 Vbeta forward and 13 Jbeta reverse primers. Study-level results and caveats: Shared TCR sequences between patients were less evident than in mice, which may be partly attributable to HLA diversity in the patient population. Lesional scalp, especially in alopecia totalis/universalis, showed higher clonality and more expanded CD8+ clones than normal scalp, suggesting antigenic drive. Unlike mouse skin, which is dominated by gammadelta T cells, normal human skin has resident alphabeta T cells that are also sequenced, and this complicates analysis of the scalp TCR repertoire.

What this sample's time point label stands for: baseline before oral tofacitinib. Lesional scalp punch biopsies and peripheral blood were obtained from alopecia areata patients. PBMCs were isolated by density centrifugation and stained for CD3, CD4 and CD8, after which CD4+ and CD8+ T cells were sorted on a FACSAria. The CDR3 runs 14 amino acids, cysteine and phenylalanine included. Here the CDR3 DNA is all that survives: 42 bases in frame from base 1. CDR1 MNHNS and CDR2 SASEGT were looked up in the germline V gene. Germline trimming amounts to 2 bases on V and 7 bases on J, with 5 as the count of junction bases outside the gene matches.

Sequenced material: CD8+ T cells sorted from blood, taken at week 0. In this chain, TRBV6-1 is recombined with TRBJ2-3; 8 of the junction bases match TRBD2. The clonotype comes from a human donor with alopecia areata. The sequenced DNA: TGTGCCAGCAGTGAATTGGGACTAGGGCATACGCAGTATTTT. Translated, this is CASSELGLGHTQYF.